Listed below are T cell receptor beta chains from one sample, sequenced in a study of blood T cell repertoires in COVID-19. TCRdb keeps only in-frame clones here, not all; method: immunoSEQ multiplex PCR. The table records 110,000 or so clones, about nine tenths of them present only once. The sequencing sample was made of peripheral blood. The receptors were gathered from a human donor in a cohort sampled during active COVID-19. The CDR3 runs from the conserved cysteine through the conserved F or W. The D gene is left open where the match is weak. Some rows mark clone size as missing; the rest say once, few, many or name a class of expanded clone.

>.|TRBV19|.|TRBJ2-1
TGTGCCAGTAGTATGGTCTCCTCCGGGAATGAGCAGTTCTTC
CASSMVSSGNEQFF
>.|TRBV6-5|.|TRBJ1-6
TGTGCCAGCAGTTGGGGAGGTAATTCACCCCTCCACTTT
CASSWGGNSPLHF
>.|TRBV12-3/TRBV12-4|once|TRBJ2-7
TGTGCCAGCAGTTCTCGGACACCAGAGCAGTACTTC
CASSSRTPEQYF
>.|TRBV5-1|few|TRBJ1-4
TGCGCCAGCAGACGAGGGCCCTCTGCAACTAATGAAAAACTGTTTTTT
CASRRGPSATNEKLFF
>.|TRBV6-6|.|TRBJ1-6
TGTGCCAGCAGTCCGCTAGGGGGAGTTAATCCGAGCTCCTATAATTCACCCCTCCACTTT
CASSPLGGVNPSSYNSPLHF
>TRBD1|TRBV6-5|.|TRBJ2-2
TGTGCCAGCACCCGACAGGGGATGAACACCGGGGAGCTGTTTTTT
CASTRQGMNTGELFF
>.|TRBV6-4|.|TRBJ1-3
TGTGCCAGCAGGGAACAGGCCTCTGGAAACACCATATATTTT
CASREQASGNTIYF
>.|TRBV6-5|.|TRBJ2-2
TGTGCCAGCACCCCATTAGATCCCGGGGAGCTGTTTTTT
CASTPLDPGELFF
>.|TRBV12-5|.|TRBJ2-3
TGTGCTAGTGGTTCGGGCATTTTATTGTGGGAGCGGCGCACAGATACGCAGTATTTT
CASGSGILLWERRTDTQYF
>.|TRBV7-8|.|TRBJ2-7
TGTGCCAGCAGCTTAGGGACAGTCGCCTACGAGCAGTACTTC
CASSLGTVAYEQYF
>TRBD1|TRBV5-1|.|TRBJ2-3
TGCGCCAGCAGCCTTCCGGGACAGGAGGGCACAGATACGCAGTATTTT
CASSLPGQEGTDTQYF
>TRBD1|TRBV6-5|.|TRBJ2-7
TGTGCCAGCAGGGAGGCGACAGGGGGGGACGAGCAGTACTTC
CASREATGGDEQYF
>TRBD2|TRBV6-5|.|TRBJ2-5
TGTGCCAGCAGTTACTACGGGGGGGAGACCCAGTACTTC
CASSYYGGETQYF
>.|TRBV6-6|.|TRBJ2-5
TGTGCCAGCAGTTACGAGGCAGTAAGGGGGGAGACCCAGTACTTC
CASSYEAVRGETQYF
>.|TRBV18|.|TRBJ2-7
TGTGCCAGCTCACAGGACAGCTACTCCTACGAGCAGTACTTC
CASSQDSYSYEQYF
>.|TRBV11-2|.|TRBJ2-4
TGTGCCAGCGCCCTCGGGAACATTCAGTACTTC
CASALGNIQYF
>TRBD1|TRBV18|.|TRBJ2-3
TGTGCCAGCTCACCACCGAGGACAGGGGGCGCAGATACGCAGTATTTT
CASSPPRTGGADTQYF
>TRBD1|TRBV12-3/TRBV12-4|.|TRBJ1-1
TGTGCCATAACAGGGGAACCGAACACTGAAGCTTTCTTT
CAITGEPNTEAFF
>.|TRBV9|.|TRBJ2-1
TGTGCCAGCAGCGTAGATAGCGCGGTTTTGTTCTTC
CASSVDSAVLFF
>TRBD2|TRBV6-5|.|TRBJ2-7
TGTGCCAGCAGCAAGCGGGGGGAGAACTACGAGCAGTACTTC
CASSKRGENYEQYF
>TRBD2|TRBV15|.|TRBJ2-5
TGTGCCACCGCTAGCGGGGCTCAAGAGACCCAGTACTTC
CATASGAQETQYF
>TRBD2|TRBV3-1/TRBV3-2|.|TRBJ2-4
TGTGCCAGCAGCCTCCGCGGGGGGGCCGTCAAAAACATTCAGTACTTC
CASSLRGGAVKNIQYF
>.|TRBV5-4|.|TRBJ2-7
TGTGCCAGCAGCTTGGGGCGGACAGCCCTATACTACGAGCAGTACTTC
CASSLGRTALYYEQYF
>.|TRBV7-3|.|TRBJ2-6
TGTGCCAGCAGCTTGGACAACTCTGGGGCCAACGTCCTGACTTTC
CASSLDNSGANVLTF
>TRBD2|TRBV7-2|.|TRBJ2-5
TGTGCCAGCAGCTTAGCGGGGGGGTTGGGAGAGACCCAGTACTTC
CASSLAGGLGETQYF
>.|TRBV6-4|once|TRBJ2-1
TGTGCCAGCACATACAATGAGCAGTTCTTC
CASTYNEQFF
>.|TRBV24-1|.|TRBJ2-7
TGTGCCACCAGTGATTCGGGACACCTCTACGAGCAGTACTTC
CATSDSGHLYEQYF
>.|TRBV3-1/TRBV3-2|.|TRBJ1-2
TGTGCCAGCAGCCAGCTAAGGGGAGGGTCTGCATATGGCTACACCTTC
CASSQLRGGSAYGYTF
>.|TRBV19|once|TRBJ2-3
TGTGCCAGTAGCGCCTCCCAGGGGCCAGATACGCAGTATTTT
CASSASQGPDTQYF
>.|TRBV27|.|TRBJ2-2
TGTGCCACCCGGGCGCTAGGGGGGGGTTCGCACGCGGGCACCGGGGAGCTGTTTTTT
CATRALGGGSHAGTGELFF
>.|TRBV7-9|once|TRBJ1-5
TGTGCCAGCAGCTTAGTTGGCGGAGCCTATAGCAATCAGCCCCAGCATTTT
CASSLVGGAYSNQPQHF
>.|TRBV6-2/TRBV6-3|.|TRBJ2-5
TGTGCCAGCAGCTCACAGGGTCCGAGGTCAGAGACCCAGTACTTC
CASSSQGPRSETQYF
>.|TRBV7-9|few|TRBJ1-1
TGTGCCAGCAGCTTAATTCAGGGGACTGAAGCTTTCTTT
CASSLIQGTEAFF
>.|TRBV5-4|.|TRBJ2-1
TGTGCCAGCAGCCCTGGGGGCGGGCCACCGGATGAGCAGTTCTTC
CASSPGGGPPDEQFF
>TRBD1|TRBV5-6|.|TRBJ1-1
TGTGCCAGCAGCTCCAGACGACAGGGTCAGGTGAACACTGAAGCTTTCTTT
CASSSRRQGQVNTEAFF
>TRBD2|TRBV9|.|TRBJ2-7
TGTGCCAGCAGCGTAGACCTAGCGGGGTCCTACGAGCAGTACTTC
CASSVDLAGSYEQYF
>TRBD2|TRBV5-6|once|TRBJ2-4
TGTGCCAGCAGCTTACTGACTAGCGGCTTCGCCAAAAACATTCAGTACTTC
CASSLLTSGFAKNIQYF
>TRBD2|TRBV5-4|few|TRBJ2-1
TGTGCCAGCAGCTTGGGGGGCGGGAGCTCCTACAATGAGCAGTTCTTC
CASSLGGGSSYNEQFF
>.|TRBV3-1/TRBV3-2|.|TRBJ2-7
TGTGCCAGCAGCCAAGACCGCAGGTACGCCTACGAGCAGTACTTC
CASSQDRRYAYEQYF
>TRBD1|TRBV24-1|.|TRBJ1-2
TGTGCCACCAGTGATTCAGGGGGGCGCTATGGCTACACCTTC
CATSDSGGRYGYTF